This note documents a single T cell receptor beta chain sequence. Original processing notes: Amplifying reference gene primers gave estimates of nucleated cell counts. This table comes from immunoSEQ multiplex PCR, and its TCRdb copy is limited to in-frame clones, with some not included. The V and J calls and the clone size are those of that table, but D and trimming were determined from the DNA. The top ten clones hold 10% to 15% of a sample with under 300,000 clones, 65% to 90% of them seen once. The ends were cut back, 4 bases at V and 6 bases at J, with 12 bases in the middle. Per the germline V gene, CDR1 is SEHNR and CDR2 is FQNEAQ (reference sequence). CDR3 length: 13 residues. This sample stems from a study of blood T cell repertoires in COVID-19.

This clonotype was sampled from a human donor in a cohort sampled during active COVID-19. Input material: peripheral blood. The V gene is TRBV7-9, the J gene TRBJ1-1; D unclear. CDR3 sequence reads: CASSSIRLAEAFF. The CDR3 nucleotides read TGTGCCAGCAGCTCTATTCGACTCGCTGAAGCTTTCTTT.